This entry describes one T cell receptor beta chain. The target antigen is unknown. The sample is drawn from a study of shared clonotypes between healthy human individuals. Study-level results: With a few donors compared, 4.5% to 6.5% of naive CD4 clonotypes were shared.

The V gene's germline CDR1 is SGHNT and CDR2 YYREEE (reference sequence). The CDR3 covers 12 residues. V was cut by 5 bases and J by 4 bases, with 6 bases left in between. Method: immunoSEQ multiplex PCR; TCRdb's copy keeps in-frame clones and lacks some. Among about 1.4 million clones listed, about 96% were seen once. The chain couples TRBV5-4 to TRBJ2-2; D call uncertain. The sequencing input was naive CD4+ T cells sorted from blood. Specified subset: CD45RA+ positively selected. This receptor was obtained from a man aged 25-45 years in good health. CDR3 DNA: TGTGCCAGCAGTTGGTCCACCGGGGAGCTGTTTTTT. Translating gives CASSWSTGELFF.